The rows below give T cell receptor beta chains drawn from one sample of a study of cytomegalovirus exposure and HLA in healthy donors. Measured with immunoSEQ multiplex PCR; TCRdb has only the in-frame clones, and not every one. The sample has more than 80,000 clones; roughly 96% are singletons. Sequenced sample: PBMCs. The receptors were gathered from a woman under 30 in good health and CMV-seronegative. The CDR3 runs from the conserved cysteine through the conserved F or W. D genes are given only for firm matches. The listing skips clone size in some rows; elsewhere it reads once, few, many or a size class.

TGTGCCAGCAGTGAGACTAGAACTAATGAAAAACTGTTTTTT,CASSETRTNEKLFF,.,.,TRBJ1-4,TRBV2
TGTGCCAGCAGAAGAGCTACCGACAGGAATGAGCAGTTCTTC,CASRRATDRNEQFF,.,.,TRBJ2-1,TRBV6-5
TGTGCCAGCAGCTCCCCTTACGAGCAGTACTTC,CASSSPYEQYF,.,.,TRBJ2-7,TRBV6-1
TGTGCCAGCAGTGCAAACAGGGCCTTCAGCTCCTACAATGAGCAGTTCTTC,CASSANRAFSSYNEQFF,.,.,TRBJ2-1,TRBV28
TGTGCCAGCTCACCACAGGGGGCGACTGAAGCTTTCTTT,CASSPQGATEAFF,TRBD1,.,TRBJ1-1,TRBV18
TGTGCCATCAGCCCGACAGGAGCCTCCCAAGAGACCCAGTACTTC,CAISPTGASQETQYF,.,.,TRBJ2-5,TRBV10-3
TGTGCCAGCTTCAGCGGGAGAAACTCCTACGAGCAGTACTTC,CASFSGRNSYEQYF,TRBD2,once,TRBJ2-7,TRBV6-5
TGCTATAGCACGGATGAAAAACTGTTTTTT,CYSTDEKLFF,.,.,TRBJ1-4,TRBV6-4
TGTGCCAGCAGCTCCCCCACAGGGCAGGGGAACGAGCAGTACTTC,CASSSPTGQGNEQYF,.,.,TRBJ2-7,TRBV6-5
TGTGCCAGCAGTTACTCCTCTAGCGGGAGTCTCGATGAGCAGTTCTTC,CASSYSSSGSLDEQFF,TRBD2,.,TRBJ2-1,TRBV6-5
TGTGCCAGCAGCCCCCCGCGTCTAGACTACAATGAGCAGTTCTTC,CASSPPRLDYNEQFF,.,.,TRBJ2-1,TRBV7-9
TGTGCCACCAGCAGAGATCAGGAGACAGGGGCCGGTGGCTACACCTTC,CATSRDQETGAGGYTF,TRBD1,.,TRBJ1-2,TRBV15
TGTGCCAGTAGCCGAGACTATTGGCAGTTCTTC,CASSRDYWQFF,.,.,TRBJ2-1,TRBV19
TGTGCCAGCAGCTTAGCCCCAACGGGCACCGGGGAGCTGTTTTTT,CASSLAPTGTGELFF,.,.,TRBJ2-2,TRBV7-2
TGTGCCAGCAGCGGACAGCTCTACGAGCAGTACTTC,CASSGQLYEQYF,.,.,TRBJ2-7,TRBV7-2
TGTGCCAGCAGTGAGACTTGGGACAGGGCATACGAGCAGTACTTC,CASSETWDRAYEQYF,TRBD1,.,TRBJ2-7,TRBV2
TGTGCCAGCAGTGAGGCGGGGGGAAACACCATATATTTT,CASSEAGGNTIYF,.,.,TRBJ1-3,TRBV6-4
TGTGCCAGCAGCTTTACAGGGGAAGTCTACGAGCAGTACTTC,CASSFTGEVYEQYF,TRBD1,.,TRBJ2-7,TRBV5-5
TGTGCCAGCAGTTACTTCACAGGTCCAGATCAGCCCCAGCATTTT,CASSYFTGPDQPQHF,.,medium-sized,TRBJ1-5,TRBV6-6
TGTGCCAGCAGCTGGGACAGGGCCCACGAGCAGTACTTC,CASSWDRAHEQYF,TRBD1,.,TRBJ2-7,TRBV11-2
TGCGCCAGCAGCCAAGGAACGACAGGGGGATTTTGGGAGCAGTACTTC,CASSQGTTGGFWEQYF,TRBD1,.,TRBJ2-7,TRBV4-1
TGTGCCAGCAGACTAGTGAGCTCCTACGAGCAGTACTTC,CASRLVSSYEQYF,.,once,TRBJ2-7,TRBV27
TGCGCCAGCAGCTTGGACTCTGGGGGGAGCGGGAATGAGCAGTTCTTC,CASSLDSGGSGNEQFF,.,.,TRBJ2-1,TRBV5-1
TGTGCCAGCAGTGAAGCGCGGCTAGCGGGAGGTTTCACCTACGAGCAGTACTTC,CASSEARLAGGFTYEQYF,TRBD2,.,TRBJ2-7,TRBV6-1
TGTGCCAGCAGCTTAGGGGGGCAGTACGAGCAGTACTTC,CASSLGGQYEQYF,.,.,TRBJ2-7,TRBV7-9
TGTGCCAGCATCTCCAGGGGGCATACCACCGGGGAGCTGTTTTTT,CASISRGHTTGELFF,TRBD1,.,TRBJ2-2,TRBV6-6
TGTGCCAGCTCAATCACTAGCGGGAGGGTGAATGAGCAGTTCTTC,CASSITSGRVNEQFF,TRBD2,.,TRBJ2-1,TRBV18
TGTGCCAGCAGTTACTCGAAAGATGGGACAGGGTCCAAAAACATTCAGTACTTC,CASSYSKDGTGSKNIQYF,TRBD1,few,TRBJ2-4,TRBV6-7
TGTGCCAGCTCACCAGGACAGGGGGCGGGGGAGACCCAGTACTTC,CASSPGQGAGETQYF,TRBD1,.,TRBJ2-5,TRBV18
TGCGCCAGCAGCTTGAGGCAGGGCACCGCCTACACTGAAGCTTTCTTT,CASSLRQGTAYTEAFF,.,.,TRBJ1-1,TRBV5-1
TGTGCCAGCAGCTCAGGGCCGGGACAGGGGGCAACTAATGAAAAACTGTTTTTT,CASSSGPGQGATNEKLFF,TRBD1,.,TRBJ1-4,TRBV7-9
TGCGCCAGCAGCTTGGAGGCCCAGCGTGGGACAAATGAGCAGTTCTTC,CASSLEAQRGTNEQFF,.,.,TRBJ2-1,TRBV5-1
TGCGCCAGCAGCTTAGAAATCGACAGGGGTTCCTACGAGCAGTACTTC,CASSLEIDRGSYEQYF,TRBD1,once,TRBJ2-7,TRBV4-1
TGCGCCAGCAGCCAGTACAGGGGTTGGGACAATGAGCAGTTCTTC,CASSQYRGWDNEQFF,TRBD1,.,TRBJ2-1,TRBV4-1
TGTGCCAGCTCACCTCGGACGGGGACTGAAGCTTTCTTT,CASSPRTGTEAFF,.,once,TRBJ1-1,TRBV18
TGTGCCAGCAGAACCGGGACTTACTATGGCTACACCTTC,CASRTGTYYGYTF,.,.,TRBJ1-2,TRBV13
TGTGCCAGAAGCTTGGCACCGGGCACAGATACGCAGTATTTT,CARSLAPGTDTQYF,.,.,TRBJ2-3,TRBV5-3
TGCGCCAGCAGTGAGTCATTTGCCGGTAGTACAGCTTTCTTT,CASSESFAGSTAFF,.,.,TRBJ1-1,TRBV10-1
TGTGCCAGCAGTGGGTACCCGGGAAACGGCGGCGGGGAGCTGTTTTTT,CASSGYPGNGGGELFF,.,.,TRBJ2-2,TRBV6-1
TGTGCCAGCACCCCGCGGGGGGCGGCGAACACCGGGGAGCTGTTTTTT,CASTPRGAANTGELFF,TRBD2,.,TRBJ2-2,TRBV2
TGTGCCAGCAGCGGGAGCTCCTACAATGAGCAGTTCTTC,CASSGSSYNEQFF,.,.,TRBJ2-1,TRBV7-9
TGTGCCAGCAGTACATACGGAAGGACAGGGGCGTCCTACGAGCAGTACTTC,CASSTYGRTGASYEQYF,TRBD1,.,TRBJ2-7,TRBV28
TGTGCCAGCAGCTTAGGACAGGGGGACACCGGGGAGCTGTTTTTT,CASSLGQGDTGELFF,TRBD1,.,TRBJ2-2,TRBV11-3
TGCGCCAGCAGTGATGGACAAAGCTATGGCTACACCTTC,CASSDGQSYGYTF,.,.,TRBJ1-2,TRBV10-2
TGTGCCAGCAGCTTAGGTCGTCTAGCGACTAGCACAGATACGCAGTATTTT,CASSLGRLATSTDTQYF,.,.,TRBJ2-3,TRBV11-1
TGTGCCAGCAGCACCCGACCGGGACAGAAGGAGGAAGCTTTCTTT,CASSTRPGQKEEAFF,TRBD1,.,TRBJ1-1,TRBV7-9
TGTGCCAGCAGTTATCAGGGGCCCTCTGGAAACACCATATATTTT,CASSYQGPSGNTIYF,.,.,TRBJ1-3,TRBV6-5
TGTGCCAGCAGCTTTTCACAGGGCCCCTACGAGCAGTACTTC,CASSFSQGPYEQYF,.,.,TRBJ2-7,TRBV7-2
TGCGCCAGCAGCCAAGCAACTATTTATGAGCAGTTCTTC,CASSQATIYEQFF,.,.,TRBJ2-1,TRBV4-1
TGCGCCAGCAGCTGGGATAGCGGGAGTTACGAGCAGTACTTC,CASSWDSGSYEQYF,TRBD2,.,TRBJ2-7,TRBV5-1
TGTGCCAGCACCAGAAAATCAGCGGGAGGGCCGGGAAACATTCAGTACTTC,CASTRKSAGGPGNIQYF,TRBD2,.,TRBJ2-4,TRBV2